Listed below are T cell receptor beta chains from one sample, sequenced in a study of shared clonotypes between healthy human individuals. Sequencing was performed with immunoSEQ multiplex PCR; in TCRdb, only in-frame clones are kept and a portion is missing. The sample shows a few million clones, around 93% of them seen only once. The material sequenced was naive CD8+ T cells from PBMCs. The receptors shown here come from a man in his late teens or twenties in good health. Some clones in this sample may be carry-over from other donors' samples. Each CDR3 is given with its conserved first and last residue. D genes are given only for firm matches. Not all rows give a size; the values are once, few, many and, for expanded clones, a class.

j_call v_call clone_size d_call cdr3_nt cdr3_aa
TRBJ2-1 TRBV9 NA TRBD2 TGTGCCAGCAGCCCTAGCGGGACCGCCTACAATGAGCAGTTCTTC CASSPSGTAYNEQFF
TRBJ2-1 TRBV28 NA NA TGTGCCAGCAGTTTTGAGGCGGATCCCTACAATGAGCAGTTCTTC CASSFEADPYNEQFF
TRBJ2-1 TRBV4-1 NA TRBD2 TGCGCCAGCAGCCAAGATCAGTTCGGCGGGAGGGCAAATGAGCAGTTCTTC CASSQDQFGGRANEQFF
TRBJ2-3 TRBV29-1 NA TRBD2 TGCAGCGTTCCTCTCGGGCCAACCGGGAGGACAGATACGCAGTATTTT CSVPLGPTGRTDTQYF
TRBJ2-7 TRBV19 NA TRBD1 TGTGCCAGTAGTGAAGACAGGGGTGGGGAGCAGTACTTC CASSEDRGGEQYF
TRBJ2-7 TRBV27 once TRBD2 TGTGCCAGCAGTTCCTATGGACTAGCGGGAGTCCCCTACGAGCAGTACTTC CASSSYGLAGVPYEQYF
TRBJ2-5 TRBV5-8 NA TRBD1 TGTGCCAGCAGCTGGGGGACAGGGAGGGAAGAGACCCAGTACTTC CASSWGTGREETQYF
TRBJ1-1 TRBV7-8 NA NA TGTGCCAGCAGCTTAAGAGGGACCGTAAACACTGAAGCTTTCTTT CASSLRGTVNTEAFF
TRBJ2-3 TRBV13 once TRBD1 TGTGCCAGCAGCTCGGACGGGACAGGGGCTGATACGCAGTATTTT CASSSDGTGADTQYF
TRBJ2-7 TRBV2 NA NA TGTGCCAGCAGGAGGAGCGGAAAAACCCCCTACGAGCAGTACTTC CASRRSGKTPYEQYF
TRBJ1-1 TRBV11-2 NA TRBD1 TGTGCCAGCAGCGCGACGAGACAGGGGAAGACTGAAGCTTTCTTT CASSATRQGKTEAFF
TRBJ2-1 TRBV4-1 NA TRBD2 TGCGCCAGCAGCCAAGGTTTGACTGTAGCGGGAGGGCCGAATGAGCAGTTCTTC CASSQGLTVAGGPNEQFF
TRBJ2-1 TRBV27 NA NA TGTGCCAGCAGTTTGCTCGTGCCTACGGGCTCCTACAATGAGCAGTTCTTC CASSLLVPTGSYNEQFF
TRBJ2-3 TRBV9 NA NA TGTGCCAGCAGCGCAGCCCAGGGGATCCCTTTAACAGATACGCAGTATTTT CASSAAQGIPLTDTQYF
TRBJ2-1 TRBV5-1 NA NA TGCGCCAGCAGCTTATCTTCCAATGAGCAGTTCTTC CASSLSSNEQFF
TRBJ1-2 TRBV14 NA TRBD1 TGTGCCAGCAGCCAAGATCACAGGGGTGGCTACACCTTC CASSQDHRGGYTF
TRBJ2-7 TRBV27 NA TRBD1 TGTGCCAGCAGTACGCCGGGACAGGTCTCCTACGAGCAGTACTTC CASSTPGQVSYEQYF
TRBJ2-1 TRBV25-1 NA NA TGTGCCAGCAGTGAATATCCGGGGGCCTACAATGAGCAGTTCTTC CASSEYPGAYNEQFF
TRBJ2-1 TRBV27 NA TRBD2 TGTGCCAGCAGTCAGGGACTAGCGGGGAATGAGCAGTTCTTC CASSQGLAGNEQFF
TRBJ1-4 TRBV28 NA TRBD1 TGTGCCAGCAGTCCCCAATTCAGGGGGCCTGGTGAAAAACTGTTTTTT CASSPQFRGPGEKLFF
TRBJ2-7 TRBV28 NA NA TGTGCCAGCAGCCCTCACGGGACGTATATTTATGAGCAGTACTTC CASSPHGTYIYEQYF
TRBJ2-7 TRBV19 NA NA TGTGCCAGTAGTGATACAGGGAACGAGCAGTACTTC CASSDTGNEQYF
TRBJ2-7 TRBV29-1 NA NA TGCAGCGCTAGGGGGGGAGGGTTCTACGAGCAGTACTTC CSARGGGFYEQYF
TRBJ2-3 TRBV29-1 NA NA TGCAGCGTCGCAGGGGTGGGAGTAACAGATACGCAGTATTTT CSVAGVGVTDTQYF